The T cell receptor (beta chain) described here comes from a study of blood T cell repertoires in COVID-19 (TCRdb year 2020). In terms of the full investigation: Collaborator samples came from the United States, Italy and Spain and covered acute and convalescent phases of COVID-19. HLA class I and class II types, where available, came from metadata supplied by the sample provider rather than from assay-based typing. Samples were obtained from the ongoing ImmuneRACE study (first 160 participants) and from some 1,200 subjects provided by 6 global collaborators. The material from the prospective study consisted of cDNA or gDNA derived from T cells, B-cell-depleted T cells, or PBMCs. A freely available public database, intended as a resource for researchers studying the immune response to SARS-CoV-2, is where the repertoires were released. The sample metadata nearly always contained a de-identified subject ID, COVID-19 status, age in years and sex. The dataset comprised deeply sampled blood TCRbeta repertoires from subjects exposed to, actively infected with, or recovered from COVID-19. Broader findings and caveats from the paper: Clinical and demographic metadata were provided uncurated, with the amount varying by source and participant.

The CDR3 starts with the cysteine, ends with the phenylalanine, and has 17 residues. The CDR3 DNA has 51 bases and is translated from base 1. CDR1 and CDR2 (SQVTM, ANQGSEA) derive from the germline V gene. V ends up 7 bases short and J 0 bases short, with an unmatched junction base count of 14. TCRbeta CDR3 regions were amplified from genomic DNA by means of the immunoSEQ Assay, a bias-controlled multiplex PCR. The published analysis was carried out like this. The number of nucleated cells in each sample was estimated by amplification of reference gene primers within the assay. To quantify the absolute abundance of each unique TCRbeta CDR3 rearrangement, sequence reads were collapsed and filtered. For each sample, productive Simpson clonality was calculated as the square root of Simpson's diversity index across productive rearrangements. TCRdb mirrors the immuneACCESS table, restricted to in-frame sequences. Some clones are absent from its copies; in checked studies, under half trace to an unresolved V gene, and the reason for the others is unknown. The V and J calls and clone size are taken from that table; D and trimming were inferred from the DNA. In this sample the table shows about 97,000 clones, approximately 92% of which occur a single time. The top ten constitute less than 5.5% of the sample.

Note on this clone: Its antigen is currently not known. Base-call qualities are not available, and no considerably larger clone is one nucleotide away.

The collaborating institutions used their own protocols to collect whole blood in K2EDTA tubes. Collaborator samples were shipped for TCRbeta analysis as frozen whole blood, isolated PBMCs, or DNA extracted from either sample type. In this chain, TRBV29-1 is recombined with TRBJ2-2; the central 7 bases match TRBD1. This TCR was sampled from a man younger than 30 with acute or convalescent COVID-19. The sample taken for sequencing was peripheral blood. This receptor carries the CDR3 CSAAGTDEYPNTGELFF. DNA sequence: TGCAGCGCAGCCGGGACAGATGAATACCCGAACACCGGGGAGCTGTTTTTT.